This TCR beta chain was profiled in a study of blood T cell repertoires in COVID-19. Study-level background: The samples span acute and convalescent COVID-19 from the United States, Italy and Spain.

V was trimmed by 5 bases and J by 7 bases, leaving 15 bases between them. The length of the CDR3 is 14 residues. Germline assignment: CDR1 ENHRY and CDR2 SYGVKD. Using immunoSEQ multiplex PCR, the repertoire was profiled, and TCRdb retains in-frame clones only, with some absent. The sample includes roughly 400,000 clones, roughly 90% seen only once; the top ten take 1.4% to 1.5%. The sample consisted of PBMCs or T cells enriched from blood (not recorded which). The source of this sequence is a woman aged 18 to 35 who had been exposed to COVID-19. This sequence joins TRBV10-3 and TRBJ2-1; D is unclear. The CDR3 nucleotides read TGTGCCATCAGTACAGCCACCGAATTTAATGAGCAGTTCTTC. This translates into CAISTATEFNEQFF.